The present T cell receptor beta chain was sequenced within a study of T cell responses to AZD1222 COVID-19 vaccine. General study points: Recipients of AZD1222 seropositive at baseline numbered only 5 to 7.

Method: immunoSEQ multiplex PCR; TCRdb's copy keeps in-frame clones and lacks some. The sample lists roughly 200,000 clones, around 94% occurring once. This clone turned up a few times. Its antigen is not known. CDR1 and CDR2 from the germline V gene are SGHTA and FQGNSA. There are 17 residues in the CDR3. V lost 0 bases to trimming and J lost 4 bases, with 17 bases between them. The receptor was derived from an adult who received the MenACWY meningococcal vaccine as a control. The starting material was peripheral blood, obtained 28 days after the second dose of the MenACWY control vaccine. V and J are TRBV7-2 and TRBJ2-3; a weak D match, TRBD2 (6 bases). This CDR3 reads CASSLARTILRPDTQYF. CDR3 nucleotides: TGTGCCAGCAGCTTAGCCCGGACTATTCTTCGTCCAGATACGCAGTATTTT.